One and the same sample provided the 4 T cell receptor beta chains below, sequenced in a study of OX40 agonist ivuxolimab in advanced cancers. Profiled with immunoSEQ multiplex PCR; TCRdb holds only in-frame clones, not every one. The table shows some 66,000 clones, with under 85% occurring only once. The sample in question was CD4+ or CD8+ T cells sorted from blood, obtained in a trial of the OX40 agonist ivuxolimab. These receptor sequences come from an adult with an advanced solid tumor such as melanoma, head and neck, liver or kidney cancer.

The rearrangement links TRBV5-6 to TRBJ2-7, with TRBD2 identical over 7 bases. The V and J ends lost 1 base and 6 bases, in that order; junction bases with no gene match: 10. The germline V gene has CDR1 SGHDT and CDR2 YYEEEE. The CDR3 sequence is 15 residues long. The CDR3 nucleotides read TGTGCCAGCAGCTTGTGGTCTGGACTAGTCTTCGAGCAGTACTTC. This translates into CASSLWSGLVFEQYF.

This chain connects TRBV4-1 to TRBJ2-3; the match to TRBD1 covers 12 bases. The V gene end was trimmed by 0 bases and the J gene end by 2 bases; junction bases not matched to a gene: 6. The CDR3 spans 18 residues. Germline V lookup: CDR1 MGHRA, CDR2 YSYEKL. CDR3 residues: CASSQDRGQGAYTDTQYF. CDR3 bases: TGCGCCAGCAGCCAAGATCGGGGACAGGGGGCGTACACAGATACGCAGTATTTT.

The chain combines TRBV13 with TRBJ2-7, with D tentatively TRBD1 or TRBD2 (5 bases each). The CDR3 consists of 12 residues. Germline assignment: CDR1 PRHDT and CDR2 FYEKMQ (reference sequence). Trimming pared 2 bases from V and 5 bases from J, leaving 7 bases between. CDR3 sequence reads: CASSLRGDEQYF. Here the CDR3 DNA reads TGTGCCAGCAGCTTACGAGGGGACGAGCAGTACTTC.

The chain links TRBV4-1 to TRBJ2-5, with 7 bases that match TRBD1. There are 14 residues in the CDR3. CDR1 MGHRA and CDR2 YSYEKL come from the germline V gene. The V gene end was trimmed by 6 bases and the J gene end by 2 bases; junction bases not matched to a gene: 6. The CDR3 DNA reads TGCGCCAGCAGGCAAAGGGACAGACAAGAGACCCAGTACTTC. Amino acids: CASRQRDRQETQYF.